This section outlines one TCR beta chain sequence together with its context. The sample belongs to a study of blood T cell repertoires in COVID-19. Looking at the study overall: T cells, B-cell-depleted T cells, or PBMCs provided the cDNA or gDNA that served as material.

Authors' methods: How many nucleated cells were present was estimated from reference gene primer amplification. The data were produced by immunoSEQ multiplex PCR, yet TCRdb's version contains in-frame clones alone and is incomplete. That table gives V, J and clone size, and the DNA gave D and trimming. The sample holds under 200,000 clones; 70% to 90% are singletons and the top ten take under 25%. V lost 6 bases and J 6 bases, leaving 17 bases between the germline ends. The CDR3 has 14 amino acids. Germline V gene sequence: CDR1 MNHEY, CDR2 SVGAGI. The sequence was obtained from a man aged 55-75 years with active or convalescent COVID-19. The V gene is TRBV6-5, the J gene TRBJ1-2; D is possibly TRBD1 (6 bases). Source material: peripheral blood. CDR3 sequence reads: CASSPQLQGDGYTF. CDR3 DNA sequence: TGTGCCAGCAGCCCCCAACTACAGGGTGATGGCTACACCTTC.